One sample yielded the 15 T cell receptor beta chains listed below, sequenced in a study of shared clonotypes between healthy human individuals. Generated by immunoSEQ multiplex PCR, the TCRdb table keeps only in-frame clones and is missing some. This sample has approximately 350,000 clones, with 90% to 98% found just once. The source material was memory CD8+ T cells sorted from blood. The subset here: CD45RO+ cells pooled with CCR7-negative TemRA cells. All receptors derive from a man under 40 in good health.

The chain recombines TRBV5-1 with TRBJ1-4, with a possible D match to TRBD1 (6 bases). The germline CDR1 and CDR2 sequences are SGHRS and YFSETQ. CDR3 size: 14 residues. V lost 4 bases to trimming and J lost 5 bases, with 12 bases between them. CDR3 in DNA: TGCGCCAGCAGCCGGACAGCACAGAATGAAAAACTGTTTTTT. Amino acid sequence: CASSRTAQNEKLFF.

The rearrangement uses TRBV18 and TRBJ2-7; perhaps TRBD2 as D (6 bases). The CDR3 loop spans 16 amino acids. CDR1 is KGHSH, CDR2 LQKENI, per germline. Trimming shortened V by 4 bases and J by 6 bases, and 22 bases separated the two germline ends. CDR3 sequence reads: CASSLRHIAVGAEQYF. CDR3 DNA sequence: TGTGCCAGCTCACTTAGACATATAGCGGTCGGAGCCGAGCAGTACTTC.

The chain joins TRBV28 to TRBJ2-1; tentatively, D is TRBD1 (6 bases). The CDR3 length is 13 residues. The germline V gene has CDR1 MDHEN and CDR2 SYDVKM. Trimming took 2 bases from V and 9 from J, leaving 11 bases between them. CDR3: CASSLPGDTEQFF. The CDR3 DNA follows: TGTGCCAGCAGTTTACCAGGGGATACTGAGCAGTTCTTC.

This chain joins TRBV4-2 and TRBJ2-2, with a tentative D call TRBD1 (7 bases). Trimming cost V 5 bases and J 5 bases, with 15 bases left between them. Looked up from germline, CDR1 is LGHNA and CDR2 is YNFKEQ. CDR3 size: 15 residues. The CDR3 DNA reads TGTGCCAGCAGCAAGGGGGCGGGAAATACCGGGGAGCTGTTTTTT. Its protein product is CASSKGAGNTGELFF.

The chain employs TRBV7-3 and TRBJ2-3; 13 positions agree with TRBD2. The V gene's germline CDR1 is SGHTA and CDR2 FQGTGA. Germline trimming cut 6 bases from V and 5 bases from J; bases unmatched to any gene: 5. This CDR3 has 15 residues. Here the CDR3 DNA reads TGTGCCAGCAGTCTGGGACTAGCGGGAATAGATACGCAGTATTTT. Its translation: CASSLGLAGIDTQYF.

The chain links TRBV5-8 to TRBJ2-5, with no clear D. Per the germline V gene, CDR1 is SGHTS and CDR2 is YDEGEE. The germline V and J ends were trimmed by 0 bases and 6 bases, with 9 bases remaining between them. This CDR3 has 13 residues. As DNA, the CDR3 is TGTGCCAGCAGCTTGGCTAGGCTGAAGACCCAGTACTTC. Its protein is CASSLARLKTQYF.

There are a few counts of this clone. The chain carries TRBV27 and TRBJ2-1; 8 bases map to TRBD2. The CDR3 is made up of 15 amino acids. Trimming took 2 bases from V and 0 from J; bases not matched to a gene: 0. Germline V gene data show CDR1 as MNHEY and CDR2 as SMNVEV (reference sequence). The CDR3 DNA reads as TGTGCCAGCAGTTTAGCGGGAGGCTCCTACAATGAGCAGTTCTTC. Protein: CASSLAGGSYNEQFF.

V usage is TRBV10-3 and J usage is TRBJ2-7; TRBD1 agrees at 7 bases. Trimming removed 5 bases from V and 1 base from J; junction bases left unmatched: 5. The CDR3 loop spans 14 amino acids. Germline CDR1 is ENHRY and CDR2 is SYGVKD. CDR3 amino acids: CAISTGDRSYEQYF. CDR3 nucleotide sequence: TGTGCCATCAGTACAGGGGATAGGTCCTACGAGCAGTACTTC.

The chain links TRBV4-2 to TRBJ1-2, with D perhaps TRBD1 (6 bases). The CDR3 is 16 amino acids. CDR1 is LGHNA, CDR2 YNFKEQ, per germline. The ends were cut back, 0 bases at V and 6 bases at J, with 17 bases in the middle. CDR3 coding DNA: TGTGCCAGCAGCCAAGATTCCAGGACAGAATTAAATGGCTACACCTTC. Residues: CASSQDSRTELNGYTF.

The chain has TRBV28 and TRBJ2-4; D remains unclear. The V gene lost 5 bases and the J gene lost 0 bases, with 5 bases spanning the gap. The CDR3 contains 13 residues. Germline V lookup: CDR1 MDHEN, CDR2 SYDVKM. The CDR3 here is CASSKVAKNIQYF. In DNA form, the CDR3 reads TGTGCCAGCAGTAAAGTAGCCAAAAACATTCAGTACTTC.

This chain links TRBV6-1 with TRBJ2-7; D is possibly TRBD2 (5 bases). The V end was cut by 10 bases, the J end by 3 bases, with 16 bases between. This CDR3 is built from 13 residues. The V gene's germline CDR1 is MNHNS and CDR2 SASEGT. CDR3 DNA sequence: TGTGCCACCACCTTAGGACTCGGCTACGAGCAGTACTTC. Amino acid sequence: CATTLGLGYEQYF.

The chain carries TRBV19 and TRBJ2-7; the D gene is possibly TRBD1 (6 bases). The CDR3 covers 12 residues. In germline, CDR1 is LNHDA, CDR2 SQIVND (reference sequence). V was clipped by 6 bases and J by 2 bases, with 8 bases between them. Written as DNA, the CDR3 is TGTGCCAGTAGCGGGACACCCTACGAGCAGTACTTC. This sequence encodes CASSGTPYEQYF.

This rearrangement joins TRBV2 to TRBJ2-5; TRBD2 aligns across 7 bases. CDR3 length: 14 residues. Germline CDR1 SNHLY, CDR2 FYNNEI. V was pared by 7 bases and J by 4 bases, with 9 bases of the junction left unmatched. The CDR3, as DNA: TGTGCCAGCATTCGGGGGAGGGCCTCAGAGACCCAGTACTTC. Amino acid sequence: CASIRGRASETQYF.

The chain joins TRBV6-6 to TRBJ2-3; D gene uncertain. The CDR3 contains 11 residues. Germline V gene lookup returns CDR1 MNHNY and CDR2 SVGAGI (reference sequence). Trimming removed 0 bases from V and 5 bases from J, with 0 bases in between. The CDR3 DNA follows: TGTGCCAGCAGTTACTCAGATACGCAGTATTTT. Translated: CASSYSDTQYF.

J is TRBJ2-3 and V is TRBV5-6; D is unclear. The CDR3 totals 10 residues. V was trimmed by 2 bases and J by 5 bases, leaving 0 bases between them. From germline, CDR1 is SGHDT and CDR2 YYEEEE. In nucleotides, the CDR3 is TGTGCCAGCAGCTTAGATACGCAGTATTTT. Protein product: CASSLDTQYF.